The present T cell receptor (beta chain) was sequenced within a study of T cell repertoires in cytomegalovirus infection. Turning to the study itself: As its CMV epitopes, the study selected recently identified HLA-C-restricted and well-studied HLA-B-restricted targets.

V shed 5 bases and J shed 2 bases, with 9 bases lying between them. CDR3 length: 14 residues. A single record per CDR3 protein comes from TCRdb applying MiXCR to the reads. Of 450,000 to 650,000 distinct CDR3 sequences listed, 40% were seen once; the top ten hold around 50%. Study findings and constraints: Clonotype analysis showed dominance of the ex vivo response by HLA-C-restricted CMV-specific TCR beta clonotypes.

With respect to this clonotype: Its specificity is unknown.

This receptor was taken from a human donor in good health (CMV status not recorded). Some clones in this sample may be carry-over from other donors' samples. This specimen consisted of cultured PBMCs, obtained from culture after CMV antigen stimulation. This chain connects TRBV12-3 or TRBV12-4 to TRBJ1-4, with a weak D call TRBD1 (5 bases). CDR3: CASSTRGTNEKLFF. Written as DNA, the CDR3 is TGTGCCAGCAGTACCCGGGGCACTAATGAAAAACTGTTTTTT.